This is a list of T cell receptor beta chains from one sample in a study of blood T cell repertoires in COVID-19. Measured with immunoSEQ multiplex PCR; TCRdb has only the in-frame clones, and not every one. The sample yields fewer than 200,000 clones, 85% seen once. The sample was peripheral blood. These receptor sequences come from a human donor with acute or convalescent COVID-19. The donor label of this sample is uncertain. The CDR3 runs from the conserved cysteine through the conserved F or W. Fields, in order: clone size, CDR3 length, V gene, J gene, D gene, CDR3 DNA, CDR3 protein. A D gene is named only where the DNA matches it firmly. Rows may omit the clone size; those that give it use once, few, many or a size class.

-,14,TRBV6-4,TRBJ2-5,TRBD1,TGTGCCAGCAGTCGGGACAGACTCCAAGAGACCCAGTACTTC,CASSRDRLQETQYF
-,15,TRBV7-2,TRBJ2-7,TRBD1,TGTGCCAGCAGCCCTCGACAGGGTAGCTCCTACGAGCAGTACTTC,CASSPRQGSSYEQYF
-,18,TRBV7-9,TRBJ2-7,TRBD1,TGTGCCAGCAGCTTAGAGTCTTTGGGACAGCCGATAAAGTACGAGCAGTACTTC,CASSLESLGQPIKYEQYF
few,16,TRBV4-3,TRBJ1-6,-,TGCGCCAGCAGCCAAGACTTCGGACTAGTAAATTCACCCCTCCACTTT,CASSQDFGLVNSPLHF
-,13,TRBV19,TRBJ2-1,-,TGTGCCAGTAGTATAAGCAGGGGCAATGAGCAGTTCTTC,CASSISRGNEQFF
-,18,TRBV4-3,TRBJ2-2,TRBD2,TGCGCCAGCAGCCCCACGACCGGGGGGAGGAAGAACACCGGGGAGCTGTTTTTT,CASSPTTGGRKNTGELFF
-,13,TRBV7-2,TRBJ1-1,-,TGTGCCAGCAGCTTTCGGGGGAACACTGAAGCTTTCTTT,CASSFRGNTEAFF
few,12,TRBV5-5,TRBJ1-6,-,TGTGCCAGCAGCTTAGCCAATTCACCCCTCCACTTT,CASSLANSPLHF
-,12,TRBV30,TRBJ1-1,-,TGTGCCCAAAGCCGGGAGAACACTGAAGCTTTCTTT,CAQSRENTEAFF
once,12,TRBV6-2/TRBV6-3,TRBJ1-1,TRBD1,TGTGCCAGCAGTTACACAGGGGCAGAGTCTTTCTTT,CASSYTGAESFF